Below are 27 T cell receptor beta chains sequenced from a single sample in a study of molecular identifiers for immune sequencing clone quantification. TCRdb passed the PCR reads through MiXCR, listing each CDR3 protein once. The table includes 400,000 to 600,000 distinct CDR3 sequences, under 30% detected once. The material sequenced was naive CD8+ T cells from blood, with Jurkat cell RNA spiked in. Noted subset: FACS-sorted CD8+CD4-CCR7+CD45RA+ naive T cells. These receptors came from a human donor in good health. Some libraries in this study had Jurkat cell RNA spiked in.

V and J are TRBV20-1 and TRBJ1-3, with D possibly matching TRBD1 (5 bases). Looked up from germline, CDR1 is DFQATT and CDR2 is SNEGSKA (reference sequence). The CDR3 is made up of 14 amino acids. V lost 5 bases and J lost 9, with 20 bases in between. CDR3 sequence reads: CSAFRRGVEITIYF. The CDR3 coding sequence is TGCAGTGCTTTCCGGAGGGGCGTGGAAATCACCATATATTTT.

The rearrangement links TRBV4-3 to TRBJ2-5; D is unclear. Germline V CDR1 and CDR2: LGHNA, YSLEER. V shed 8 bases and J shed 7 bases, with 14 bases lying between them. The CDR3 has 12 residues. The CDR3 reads CASGSRSGTQYF. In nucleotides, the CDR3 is TGCGCCAGCGGAAGCAGGTCAGGGACCCAGTACTTC.

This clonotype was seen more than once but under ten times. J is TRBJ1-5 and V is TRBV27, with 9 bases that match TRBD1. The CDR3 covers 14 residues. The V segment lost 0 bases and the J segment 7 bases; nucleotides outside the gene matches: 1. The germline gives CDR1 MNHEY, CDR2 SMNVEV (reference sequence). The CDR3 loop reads CASSLSGTGQPQHF. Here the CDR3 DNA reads TGTGCCAGCAGTTTATCAGGGACAGGGCAGCCCCAGCATTTT.

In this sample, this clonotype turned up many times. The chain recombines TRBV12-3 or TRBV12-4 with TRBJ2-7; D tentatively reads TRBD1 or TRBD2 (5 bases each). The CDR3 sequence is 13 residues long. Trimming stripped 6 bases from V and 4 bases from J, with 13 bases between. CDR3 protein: CASRPGPLYEQYF. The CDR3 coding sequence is TGTGCCAGCAGACCGGGACCACTTTACGAGCAGTACTTC.

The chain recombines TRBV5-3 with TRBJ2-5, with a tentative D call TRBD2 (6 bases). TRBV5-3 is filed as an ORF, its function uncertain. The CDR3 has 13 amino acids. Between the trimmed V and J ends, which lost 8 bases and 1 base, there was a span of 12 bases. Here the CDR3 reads CASKTGLQETQYF. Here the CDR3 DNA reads TGTGCCAGCAAAACGGGACTCCAAGAGACCCAGTACTTC.

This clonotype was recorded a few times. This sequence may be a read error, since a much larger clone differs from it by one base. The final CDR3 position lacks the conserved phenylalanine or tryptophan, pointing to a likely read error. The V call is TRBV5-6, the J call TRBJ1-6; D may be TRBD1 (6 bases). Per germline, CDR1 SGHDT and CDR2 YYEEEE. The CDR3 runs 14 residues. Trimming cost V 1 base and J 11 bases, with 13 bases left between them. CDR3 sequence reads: CASSLNRVLPPLHL. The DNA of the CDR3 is TGTGCCAGCAGCTTGAACAGGGTTCTCCCACCCCTCCACCTT.

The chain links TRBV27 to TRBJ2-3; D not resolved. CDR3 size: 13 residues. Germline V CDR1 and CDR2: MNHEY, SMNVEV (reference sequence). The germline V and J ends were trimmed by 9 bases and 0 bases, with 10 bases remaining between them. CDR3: CASRDPSTDTQYF. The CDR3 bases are TGTGCCAGTCGAGACCCTAGCACAGATACGCAGTATTTT.

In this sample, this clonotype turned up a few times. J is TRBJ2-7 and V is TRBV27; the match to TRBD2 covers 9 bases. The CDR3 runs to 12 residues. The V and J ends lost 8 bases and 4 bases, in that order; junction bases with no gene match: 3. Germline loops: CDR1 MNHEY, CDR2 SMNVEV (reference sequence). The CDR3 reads CASGSGGYEQYF. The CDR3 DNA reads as TGTGCCAGCGGTAGCGGGGGTTACGAGCAGTACTTC.

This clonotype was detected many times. DNA of the CDR3: TGTGCCAGCAGCGGTGCGGGGACGGCCTACGAGCAGTACTTC. Its translation is CASSGAGTAYEQYF. The chain has TRBV7-9 and TRBJ2-7; maybe TRBD2 (6 bases). With 5 bases removed from V and 2 bases from J, the gap between germline ends came to 13 bases. The CDR3 is made up of 14 amino acids. In germline, CDR1 is SEHNR, CDR2 FQNEAQ (reference sequence).

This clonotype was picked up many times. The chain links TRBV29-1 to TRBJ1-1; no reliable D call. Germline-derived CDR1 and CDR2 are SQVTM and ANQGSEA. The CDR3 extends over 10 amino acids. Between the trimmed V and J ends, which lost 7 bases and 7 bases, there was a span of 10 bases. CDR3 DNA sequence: TGCAGCGCTGACAAAGATGAAGCTTTCTTT. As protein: CSADKDEAFF.

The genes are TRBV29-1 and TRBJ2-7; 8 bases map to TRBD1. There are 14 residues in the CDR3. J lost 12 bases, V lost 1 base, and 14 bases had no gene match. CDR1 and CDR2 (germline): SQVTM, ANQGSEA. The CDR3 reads CSVEVRTGFGAPYF. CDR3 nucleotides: TGCAGCGTTGAAGTTCGGACAGGGTTCGGCGCGCCGTACTTC.

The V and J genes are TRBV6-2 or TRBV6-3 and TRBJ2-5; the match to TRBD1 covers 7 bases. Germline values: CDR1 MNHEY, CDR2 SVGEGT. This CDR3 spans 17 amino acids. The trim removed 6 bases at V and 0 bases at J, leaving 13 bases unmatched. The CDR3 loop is CASSHLGTATYQETQYF. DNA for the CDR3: TGTGCCAGCAGCCACCTCGGGACAGCCACTTACCAAGAGACCCAGTACTTC.

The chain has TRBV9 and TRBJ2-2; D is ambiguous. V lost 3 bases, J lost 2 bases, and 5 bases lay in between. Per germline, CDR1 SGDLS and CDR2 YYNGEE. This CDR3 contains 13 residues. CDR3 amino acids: CASSAPNTGELFF. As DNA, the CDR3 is TGTGCCAGCAGCGCCCCCAACACCGGGGAGCTGTTTTTT.

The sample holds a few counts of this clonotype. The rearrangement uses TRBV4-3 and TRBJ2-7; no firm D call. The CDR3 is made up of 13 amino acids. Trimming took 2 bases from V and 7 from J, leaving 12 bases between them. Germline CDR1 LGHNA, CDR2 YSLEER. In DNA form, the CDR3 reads TGCGCCAGCAGCCAATGGCCTAGGTGGGAGCAGTACTTC. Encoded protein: CASSQWPRWEQYF.

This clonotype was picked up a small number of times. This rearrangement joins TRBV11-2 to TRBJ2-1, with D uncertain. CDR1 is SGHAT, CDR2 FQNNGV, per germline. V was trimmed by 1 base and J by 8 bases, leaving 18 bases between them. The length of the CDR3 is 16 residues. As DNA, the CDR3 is TGTGCCAGCAGCTTAGGCCGACTGGGCCTTACACATGAGCAGTTCTTC. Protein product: CASSLGRLGLTHEQFF.

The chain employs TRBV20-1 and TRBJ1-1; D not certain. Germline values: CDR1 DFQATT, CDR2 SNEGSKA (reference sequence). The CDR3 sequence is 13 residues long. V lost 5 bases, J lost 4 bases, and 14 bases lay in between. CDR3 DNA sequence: TGCAGTGCTGCCCCCTACCAATTCACTGAAGCTTTCTTT. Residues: CSAAPYQFTEAFF.

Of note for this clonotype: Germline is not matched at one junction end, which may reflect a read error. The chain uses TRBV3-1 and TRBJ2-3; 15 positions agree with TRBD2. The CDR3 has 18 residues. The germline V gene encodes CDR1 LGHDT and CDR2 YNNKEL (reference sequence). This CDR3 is CTSSSGLAGGPSTDTQYF. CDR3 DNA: TGTACCAGCAGCTCCGGACTAGCGGGAGGGCCGAGCACAGATACGCAGTATTTT.

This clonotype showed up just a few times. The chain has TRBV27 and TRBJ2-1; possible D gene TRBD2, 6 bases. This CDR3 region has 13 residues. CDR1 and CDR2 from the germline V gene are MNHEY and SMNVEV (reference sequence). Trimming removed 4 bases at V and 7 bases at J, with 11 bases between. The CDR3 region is CASSSWLANEQFF. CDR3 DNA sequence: TGTGCCAGCAGTTCGTGGCTAGCGAATGAGCAGTTCTTC.

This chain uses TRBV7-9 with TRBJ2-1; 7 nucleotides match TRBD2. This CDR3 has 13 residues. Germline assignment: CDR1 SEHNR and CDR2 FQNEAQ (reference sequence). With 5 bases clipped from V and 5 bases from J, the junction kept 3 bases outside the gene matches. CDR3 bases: TGTGCCAGCAGCGACAGCGGGAACAATGAGCAGTTCTTC. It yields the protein CASSDSGNNEQFF.

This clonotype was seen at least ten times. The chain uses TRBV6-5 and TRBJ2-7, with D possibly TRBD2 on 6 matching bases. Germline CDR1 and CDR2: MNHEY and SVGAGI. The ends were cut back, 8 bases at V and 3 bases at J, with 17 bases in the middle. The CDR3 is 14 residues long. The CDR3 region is CASSPGVGDYEQYF. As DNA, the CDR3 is TGTGCCAGCTCCCCGGGGGTAGGGGACTACGAGCAGTACTTC.

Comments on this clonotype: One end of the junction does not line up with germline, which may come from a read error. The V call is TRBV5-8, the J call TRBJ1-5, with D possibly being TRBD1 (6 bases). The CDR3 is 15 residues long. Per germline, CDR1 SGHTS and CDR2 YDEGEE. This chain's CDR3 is CASSLSQGSNQPRHF. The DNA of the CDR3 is TGCGCCAGCAGCTTGTCACAGGGATCCAATCAGCCCCGGCATTTT.

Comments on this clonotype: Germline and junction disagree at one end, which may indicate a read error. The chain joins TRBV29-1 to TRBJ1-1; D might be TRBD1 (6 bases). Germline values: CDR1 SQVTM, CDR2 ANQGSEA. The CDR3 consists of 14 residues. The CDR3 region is CRVGGGGQRAEAFF. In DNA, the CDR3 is TGCCGCGTTGGGGGCGGGGGGCAACGAGCTGAAGCTTTCTTT.

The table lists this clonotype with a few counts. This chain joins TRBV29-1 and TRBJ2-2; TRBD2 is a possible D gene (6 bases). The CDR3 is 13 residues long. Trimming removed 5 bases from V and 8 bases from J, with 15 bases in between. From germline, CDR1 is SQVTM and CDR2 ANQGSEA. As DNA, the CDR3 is TGCAGCGTTCCACGGGACGGGGGAGGGGAGCTGTTTTTT. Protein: CSVPRDGGGELFF.

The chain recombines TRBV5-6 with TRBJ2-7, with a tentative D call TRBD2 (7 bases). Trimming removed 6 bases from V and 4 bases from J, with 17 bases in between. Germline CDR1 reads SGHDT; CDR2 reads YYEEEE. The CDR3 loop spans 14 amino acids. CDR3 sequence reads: CASTIRGGGYEQYF. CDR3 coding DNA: TGTGCCAGCACCATCCGGGGAGGGGGTTACGAGCAGTACTTC.

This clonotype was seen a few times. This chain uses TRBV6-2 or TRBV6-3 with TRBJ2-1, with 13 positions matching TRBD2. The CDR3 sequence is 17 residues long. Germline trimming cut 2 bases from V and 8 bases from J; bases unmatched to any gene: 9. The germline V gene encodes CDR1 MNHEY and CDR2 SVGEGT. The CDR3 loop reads CASSYPRGTSGIDEQFF. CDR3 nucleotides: TGTGCCAGCAGTTACCCCCGTGGGACTAGCGGGATCGATGAGCAGTTCTTC.

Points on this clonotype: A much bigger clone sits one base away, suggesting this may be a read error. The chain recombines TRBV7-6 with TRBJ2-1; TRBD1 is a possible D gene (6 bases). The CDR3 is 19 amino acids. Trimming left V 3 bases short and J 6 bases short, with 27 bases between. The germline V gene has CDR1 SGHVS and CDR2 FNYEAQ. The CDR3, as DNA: TGTGCCAGCAGCTTTATAACCACCCACCCGGGACAAAAGTTCAATGAGCAGTTCTTC. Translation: CASSFITTHPGQKFNEQFF.

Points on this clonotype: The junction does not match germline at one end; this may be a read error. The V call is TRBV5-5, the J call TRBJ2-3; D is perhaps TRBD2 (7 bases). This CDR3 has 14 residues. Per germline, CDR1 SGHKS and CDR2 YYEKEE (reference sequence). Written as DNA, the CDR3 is TGTGCCCGCAGCTTGGGGGGGGGCGCAGATACGCAGTATTTT. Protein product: CARSLGGGADTQYF.